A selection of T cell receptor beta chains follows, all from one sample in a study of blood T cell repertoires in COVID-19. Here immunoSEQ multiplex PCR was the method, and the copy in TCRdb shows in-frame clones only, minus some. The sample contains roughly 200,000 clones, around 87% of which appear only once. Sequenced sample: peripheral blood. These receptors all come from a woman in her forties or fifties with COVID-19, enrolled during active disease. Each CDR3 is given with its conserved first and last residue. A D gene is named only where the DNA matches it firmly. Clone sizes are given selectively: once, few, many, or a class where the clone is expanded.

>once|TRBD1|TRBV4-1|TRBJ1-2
CASSRLPGQGAAPGYGYTF
TGCGCCAGCAGCCGCCTCCCAGGACAGGGGGCTGCCCCTGGCTATGGCTACACCTTC
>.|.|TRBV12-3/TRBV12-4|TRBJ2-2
CASSPVTGELFF
TGTGCCAGCAGCCCAGTTACCGGGGAGCTGTTTTTT
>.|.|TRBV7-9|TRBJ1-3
CASITGSGNTIYF
TGTGCCAGCATCACAGGTTCGGGAAACACCATATATTTT
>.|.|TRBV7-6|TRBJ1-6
CASSLSAGSNSPLHF
TGTGCCAGCAGCTTATCGGCAGGTTCAAATTCACCCCTCCACTTT
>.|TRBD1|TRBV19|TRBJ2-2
CASRRQGTGELFF
TGTGCCAGTAGAAGACAGGGCACCGGGGAGCTGTTTTTT
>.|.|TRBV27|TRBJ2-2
CASSPYIDGGELFF
TGTGCCAGCAGTCCCTATATCGATGGCGGGGAGCTGTTTTTT
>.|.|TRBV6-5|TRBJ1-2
CASRPPGGEDGYTF
TGTGCCAGCAGGCCCCCGGGGGGAGAGGATGGCTACACCTTC
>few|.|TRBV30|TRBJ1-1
CAWTAGDTEAFF
TGTGCCTGGACGGCGGGGGACACTGAAGCTTTCTTT
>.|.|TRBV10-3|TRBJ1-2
CAIRGDSGYTF
TGTGCCATCAGAGGGGATTCTGGCTACACCTTC
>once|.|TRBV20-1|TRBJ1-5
CSASTGANQPQHF
TGCAGTGCTAGTACTGGGGCCAATCAGCCCCAGCATTTT
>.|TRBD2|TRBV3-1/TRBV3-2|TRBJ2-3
CASTLGRVQYF
TGTGCCAGCACCCTCGGGAGGGTGCAGTATTTT
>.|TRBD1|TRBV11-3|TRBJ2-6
CASSRGQGLSGANVLTF
TGTGCCAGCAGCCGCGGACAGGGGCTCTCTGGGGCCAACGTCCTGACTTTC
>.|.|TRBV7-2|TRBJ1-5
CASRPQGYSNQPQHF
TGTGCCAGCAGGCCGCAGGGGTATAGCAATCAGCCCCAGCATTTT
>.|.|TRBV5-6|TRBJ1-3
CASSLGSSGNTIYF
TGTGCCAGCAGCTTGGGGAGCTCTGGAAACACCATATATTTT
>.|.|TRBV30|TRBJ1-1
CAWSVGRGSEAFF
TGTGCCTGGAGTGTAGGACGGGGGAGTGAAGCTTTCTTT
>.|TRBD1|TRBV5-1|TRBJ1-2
CASSGGQGNYGYTF
TGCGCCAGCAGTGGAGGACAGGGGAACTATGGCTACACCTTC
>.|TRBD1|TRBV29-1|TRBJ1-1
CSVMTGGNTEAFF
TGCAGCGTCATGACAGGGGGGAACACTGAAGCTTTCTTT
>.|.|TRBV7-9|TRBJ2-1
CASSLAGGYNEQFF
TGTGCCAGCAGCTTAGCGGGGGGTTACAATGAGCAGTTCTTC
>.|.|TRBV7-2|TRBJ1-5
CASTTPGGNNQPQHF
TGTGCCAGCACTACTCCCGGGGGTAATAATCAGCCCCAGCATTTT
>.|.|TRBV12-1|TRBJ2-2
CASSYAGRAGELFF
TGTGCCAGCAGCTATGCAGGGAGGGCCGGGGAGCTGTTTTTT
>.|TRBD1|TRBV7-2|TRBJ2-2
CASRGPGQGVDGELFF
TGTGCCAGCAGGGGGCCGGGACAGGGGGTTGACGGGGAGCTGTTTTTT
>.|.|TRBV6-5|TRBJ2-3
CASSSARLGRTDTQYF
TGTGCCAGCAGTTCGGCCAGACTAGGACGCACAGATACGCAGTATTTT
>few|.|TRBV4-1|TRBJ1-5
CASSQVGPGDQPQHF
TGCGCCAGCAGCCAAGTAGGGCCAGGGGATCAGCCCCAGCATTTT
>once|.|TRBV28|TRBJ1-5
CASTPGGPSNQPQHF
TGTGCCAGCACCCCGGGGGGACCCAGCAATCAGCCCCAGCATTTT
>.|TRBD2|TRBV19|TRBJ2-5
CATRGGGEETQYF
TGTGCCACCCGCGGGGGAGGGGAAGAGACCCAGTACTTC
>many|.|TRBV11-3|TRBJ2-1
CASSVDSARNEQFF
TGTGCCAGCAGCGTGGACTCCGCACGAAATGAGCAGTTCTTC
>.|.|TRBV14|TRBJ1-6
CASSQIRRGNSPLHF
TGTGCCAGCAGCCAAATTCGACGGGGGAATTCACCCCTCCACTTT